This T cell receptor beta chain came from a study of pediatric ulcerative colitis. Germline CDR1 reads SGHRS; CDR2 reads YFSETQ. The CDR3 covers 15 residues. J was trimmed by 9 bases and V by 4 bases; bases with no gene match: 8. Study-level results: Blood-rectal clonal overlap within each person was significantly higher in ulcerative colitis patients than controls.

To note about this clone: Its target is unknown.

Assay used: immunoSEQ multiplex PCR; TCRdb lists only in-frame clones, some missing. This repertoire shows about 36,000 clones, around four fifths found once; its top ten account for 20% to 25%. This clonotype originated in a girl aged 10-17 years with moderate ulcerative colitis. The source material was blood. The chain couples TRBV5-1 to TRBJ1-6; 9 bases agree with TRBD1. CDR3 bases: TGCGCCAGCAGCATAAAGGGACAGGGAAGTTCACCCCTCCACTTT. Residues: CASSIKGQGSSPLHF.